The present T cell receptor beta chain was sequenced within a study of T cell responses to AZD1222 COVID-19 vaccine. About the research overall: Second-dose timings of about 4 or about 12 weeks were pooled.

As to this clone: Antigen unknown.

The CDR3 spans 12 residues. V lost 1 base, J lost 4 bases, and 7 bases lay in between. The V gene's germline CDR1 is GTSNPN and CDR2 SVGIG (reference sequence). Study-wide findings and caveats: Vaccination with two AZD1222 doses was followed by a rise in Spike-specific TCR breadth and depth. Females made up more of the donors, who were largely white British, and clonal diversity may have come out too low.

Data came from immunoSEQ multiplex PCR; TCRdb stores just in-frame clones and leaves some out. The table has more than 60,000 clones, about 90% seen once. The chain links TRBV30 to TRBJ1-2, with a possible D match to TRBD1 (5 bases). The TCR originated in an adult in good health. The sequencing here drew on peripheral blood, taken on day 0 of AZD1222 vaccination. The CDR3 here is CAWSDGGYGYTF. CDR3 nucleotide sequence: TGTGCCTGGAGTGACGGGGGCTATGGCTACACCTTC.